These 19 T cell receptor beta chains were all obtained from the same sample, sequenced in a study of T cell changes during pregnancy in multiple sclerosis. The table came from immunoSEQ multiplex PCR; TCRdb's copy has only in-frame clones and leaves some out. Among around 68,000 clones, approximately 90% were seen once, and the ten largest hold roughly 1.5%. The sample was peripheral blood, taken in the third trimester of pregnancy. Receptor source: a female donor with multiple sclerosis, enrolled in a pregnancy study.

The chain employs TRBV9 and TRBJ1-2, with a tentative D call TRBD1 (5 bases). V was pared by 0 bases and J by 4 bases, with 13 bases between. This CDR3 contains 15 residues. Germline loops: CDR1 SGDLS, CDR2 YYNGEE. The CDR3 reads CASSVEDKFFYGYTF. CDR3 DNA: TGTGCCAGCAGCGTAGAGGACAAGTTCTTCTATGGCTACACCTTC.

The J gene is TRBJ1-1, the V gene TRBV11-2, with D perhaps TRBD1 (5 bases). CDR1 and CDR2 from the germline V gene are SGHAT and FQNNGV. V was cut by 6 bases and J by 4 bases, with 21 bases left in between. The CDR3 has 16 amino acids. CDR3 in amino acids: CASRGVRRGSGTEAFF. DNA of the CDR3: TGTGCCAGCAGGGGAGTAAGGAGGGGTAGTGGCACTGAAGCTTTCTTT.

The J gene is TRBJ2-3, the V gene TRBV29-1; 11 bases are a match to TRBD2. CDR3 size: 15 residues. The junction had 6 bases not matched to a gene; V was cut back by 3 bases and J by 4 bases. CDR1 is SQVTM, CDR2 ANQGSEA, per germline. The CDR3 bases are TGCAGCGTTGATCCTAGCGGGAGGATGGCAGATACGCAGTATTTT. It yields the protein CSVDPSGRMADTQYF.

The chain uses TRBV11-1 and TRBJ2-3; TRBD2 might be the D (5 bases). CDR3 length: 15 amino acids. The V end was cut by 1 base, the J end by 4 bases, with 12 bases between. Germline V CDR1 and CDR2: SGHAT, FQDESV (reference sequence). CDR3 protein: CASSLVSGSADTQYF. CDR3 DNA: TGTGCCAGCAGCTTAGTGTCGGGGTCGGCAGATACGCAGTATTTT.

The genes are TRBV2 and TRBJ2-4, with 7 bases aligning to TRBD1. Germline CDR1 SNHLY, CDR2 FYNNEI. CDR3 size: 14 residues. After removal of 7 bases from V and 8 bases from J, the junction contained 11 bases not matched to a gene. The CDR3 DNA reads as TGTGCCAGCAATCGGGACAGTCCCCTGGACATTCAGTACTTC. Protein product: CASNRDSPLDIQYF. Drawing the rest from reference TRBV2 and TRBJ2-4, the complete variable domain is EPEVTQTPSHQVTQMGQEVILRCVPISNHLYFYWYRQILGQKVEFLVSFYNNEISEKSEIFDDQFSVERPDGSNFTLKIRSTKLEDSAMYFCASNRDSPLDIQYFGAGTRLSVL.

V and J are TRBV19 and TRBJ1-1; D may be TRBD1 (6 bases). The CDR3 has 16 residues. Germline V CDR1 and CDR2: LNHDA, SQIVND (reference sequence). Trimming removed 2 bases from V and 0 bases from J, with 13 bases in between. DNA for the CDR3: TGTGCCAGTAGTATATATACAGGGCGAATGAACACTGAAGCTTTCTTT. It is translated as CASSIYTGRMNTEAFF.

This sequence joins TRBV11-2 and TRBJ2-5; D not resolved. V dropped 4 bases and J dropped 1 base, with 7 bases sitting between them. Germline values: CDR1 SGHAT, CDR2 FQNNGV. The CDR3 totals 13 residues. CDR3 loop: CASSSSPQETQYF. The CDR3 DNA sequence: TGTGCCAGCAGCTCGAGTCCCCAAGAGACCCAGTACTTC.

The rearrangement joins TRBV4-1 to TRBJ1-2; 11 positions agree with TRBD1. Trimming cost V 4 bases and J 6 bases; bases outside gene matches: 1. Germline CDR1 MGHRA, CDR2 YSYEKL. The CDR3 has 13 residues. Written as DNA, the CDR3 is TGCGCCAGCAGCCGGGACAGGGGGGATGGCTACACCTTC. This codes for CASSRDRGDGYTF.

The genes are TRBV18 and TRBJ1-4, with 8 bases lining up with TRBD1. The V and J ends lost 6 bases and 6 bases, in that order; junction bases with no gene match: 9. This CDR3 is built from 15 residues. CDR1 KGHSH and CDR2 LQKENI come from the germline V gene. CDR3 residues: CASSAGAGGDEKLFF. The CDR3 bases are TGTGCCAGCTCCGCAGGGGCAGGGGGCGATGAAAAACTGTTTTTT.

The chain employs TRBV2 and TRBJ1-1, with 10 bases lining up with TRBD1. The CDR3 is 18 residues long. Germline loops: CDR1 SNHLY, CDR2 FYNNEI. V lost 4 bases and J lost 0; bases outside the gene matches: 11. As DNA, the CDR3 is TGTGCCAGCAGTGGACGACAGGGGGCGGGGGGCATGAACACTGAAGCTTTCTTT. It is translated as CASSGRQGAGGMNTEAFF.

The chain has TRBV4-1 and TRBJ1-2; 12 positions agree with TRBD1. The CDR3 is 17 amino acids. Trimming took 3 bases from V and 6 from J; bases not matched to a gene: 11. CDR1 and CDR2 (germline): MGHRA, YSYEKL. DNA of the CDR3: TGCGCCAGCAGCCACCTCCCGGGGGACAGGGGGCTGGATGGCTACACCTTC. Translating gives CASSHLPGDRGLDGYTF.

The V call is TRBV5-1, the J call TRBJ2-1; the match to TRBD2 covers 13 bases. In germline, CDR1 is SGHRS, CDR2 YFSETQ. The CDR3 extends over 15 amino acids. V lost 4 bases, J lost 8 bases, and 6 bases stayed unmatched. CDR3 residues: CASSRGLAGAHEQFF. CDR3 coding DNA: TGCGCCAGCAGCCGCGGACTAGCGGGAGCCCATGAGCAGTTCTTC.

This chain links TRBV6-1 with TRBJ1-5; D remains ambiguous. The CDR3 is 15 amino acids. Between the trimmed V and J ends, which lost 2 bases and 3 bases, there was a span of 11 bases. The germline V gene has CDR1 MNHNS and CDR2 SASEGT. The CDR3 DNA reads as TGTGCCAGCAGTGAAAGCGGCAGATACAATCAGCCCCAGCATTTT. Translation: CASSESGRYNQPQHF.

This clone was seen a single time. V and J are TRBV5-3 and TRBJ2-7, with 10 bases aligning to TRBD1. TRBV5-3 belongs to the ORF category, with a function that is uncertain. The CDR3 sequence is 20 residues long. The J segment lost 4 bases and the V segment lost 4 bases, leaving 23 bases of the junction unmatched. This CDR3 reads CARSLLYPRKTGGASYEQYF. CDR3 nucleotide sequence: TGTGCCAGAAGCCTTTTATACCCGCGCAAGACAGGGGGCGCATCTTACGAGCAGTACTTC.

The table lists this clone with a count of one. This chain uses TRBV9 with TRBJ1-4, with D tentatively TRBD1 (5 bases). Germline CDR1 and CDR2: SGDLS and YYNGEE. The CDR3 spans 15 residues. V lost 0 bases, J lost 1 base, and 7 bases lay in between. The chain's CDR3 is CASSVVGGTNEKLFF. In DNA, the CDR3 is TGTGCCAGCAGCGTAGTCGGGGGAACTAATGAAAAACTGTTTTTT.

V and J are TRBV11-3 and TRBJ1-3, with 8 bases lining up with TRBD1. V was pared by 6 bases and J by 2 bases, with 3 bases of the junction left unmatched. Germline V gives CDR1 SGHNT, CDR2 YENEEA. The length of the CDR3 is 14 residues. CDR3 DNA: TGTGCCAGCAGACAGGACAGGGCTGGAAACACCATATATTTT. Translation gives CASRQDRAGNTIYF. Together with reference TRBV11-3 and TRBJ1-3, the CDR3 gives the full variable domain: EAGVVQSPRYKIIEKKQPVAFWCNPISGHNTLYWYLQNLGQGPELLIRYENEEAVDDSQLPKDRFSAERLKGVDSTLKIQPAELGDSAVYLCASRQDRAGNTIYFGEGSWLTVV.

This chain uses TRBV5-1 with TRBJ2-7, with 12 bases identical to TRBD2. The CDR3 has 17 residues. V lost 0 bases and J lost 5; bases outside the gene matches: 9. Germline-derived CDR1 and CDR2 are SGHRS and YFSETQ. Here the CDR3 reads CASSLEAAGLAGNEQYF. Here the CDR3 DNA reads TGCGCCAGCAGCTTGGAGGCGGCAGGACTAGCGGGAAACGAGCAGTACTTC. The entire variable domain, with the rest obtained from reference TRBV5-1 and TRBJ2-7, is as follows: KAGVTQTPRYLIKTRGQQVTLSCSPISGHRSVSWYQQTPGQGLQFLFEYFSETQRNKGNFPGRFSGRQFSNSRSEMNVSTLELGDSALYLCASSLEAAGLAGNEQYFGPGTRLTVT.

The chain uses TRBV27 and TRBJ1-2; perhaps TRBD1 as D (6 bases). With 2 bases removed from V and 5 bases from J, the gap between germline ends came to 12 bases. Germline assignment: CDR1 MNHEY and CDR2 SMNVEV (reference sequence). This CDR3 has 14 amino acids. The CDR3 nucleotides are TGTGCCAGCAGTTTACCACAGGGTTGGTATGGCTACACCTTC. Translating gives CASSLPQGWYGYTF.

The rearrangement links TRBV7-9 to TRBJ1-1; no clear D gene. Germline V gene data show CDR1 as SEHNR and CDR2 as FQNEAQ (reference sequence). The ends were cut back, 1 base at V and 7 bases at J, with 13 bases in the middle. This CDR3 is 14 amino acids long. CDR3 in amino acids: CASSLGLDPLEAFF. CDR3 nucleotides: TGTGCCAGCAGCTTAGGGTTAGATCCCCTTGAAGCTTTCTTT. The full variable domain, in which reference TRBV7-9 and TRBJ1-1 provide the parts outside the CDR3, is DTGVSQNPRHKITKRGQNVTFRCDPISEHNRLYWYRQTLGQGPEFLTYFQNEAQLEKSRLLSDRFSAERPKGSFSTLEIQRTEQGDSAMYLCASSLGLDPLEAFFGQGTRLTVV.